This TCR beta chain was captured in a study of cytomegalovirus exposure and HLA in healthy donors. Study outcomes and limitations: There were around 160 TCR beta chains listed as cytomegalovirus-associated. Trimming of TCR beta V- and J-genes showed a link, identified in a later analysis, to a missense DCLRE1C variant. Many donors carried some public TCRs, although rarity characterized most TCR sequences. Sequences of the TCR beta chain were said to predict the HLA-A and HLA-B alleles of most subjects accurately.

With 60 Vbeta and 13 Jbeta primers, the PCR was carried out. Profiled with immunoSEQ multiplex PCR; TCRdb holds only in-frame clones, not every one. The sample shows 150,000 to 200,000 clones, around 86% of them seen only once. V gave up 3 bases and J gave up 4 bases; unmatched junction bases: 4. The CDR3 consists of 14 residues. Per the germline V gene, CDR1 is SGHNT and CDR2 is YYREEE (reference sequence). To note about this clone: Its antigen is currently unknown.

The origin of this receptor is a human donor in good health. The chain carries TRBV5-4 and TRBJ2-7; TRBD1 aligns across 10 bases. Sequencing input: PBMCs. The CDR3 is CASSSDRGIYEQYF. The CDR3 region has the DNA TGTGCCAGCAGCTCGGACAGGGGGATATACGAGCAGTACTTC.